This TCR beta chain was captured in a study of CXCR3-negative and CXCR3-positive naive CD8 T cells. The authors made the TRB cDNA libraries by 5' RACE using UMI labels. TCRdb reprocessed the 5' RACE reads and keeps a single row for each CDR3 protein, giving no DNA. The sample has tens of thousands of distinct CDR3 sequences. CDR1 is LNHDA, CDR2 SQIVND, per germline (reference sequence). CDR3 length equals 15 residues. As regards this clonotype: Its antigen is unknown.

General observations from the study: TRBV-TRBJ usage was alike in naive CXCR3-negative and CXCR3-positive cells but differed in memory cells. CXCR3-positive naive cells had TRB CDR3s that were more hydrophobic than CXCR3-negative naive cells had. The study inferred TCR strength from TRB CDR3 properties and found comparable surface CD5 between naive subsets.

Among CD8+ T cells, naive ones were CD45RO-CCR7+CD27+CD95-. The sequenced sample consisted of naive CXCR3- CD8+ T cells from blood. Documented subset: CD45RO-CCR7+CD27+CD95- naive CD8+ T cells lacking CXCR3 (TNR3-). The V gene is TRBV19, the J gene TRBJ2-1; absent DNA, TCRdb's TRBD1 call cannot be checked. The receptor was derived from a human donor in good health. Some clones in this sample may be carry-over from other donors' samples. Here the CDR3 reads CASSILRGSYNEQFF. The full variable domain, rest sourced from reference TRBV19 and TRBJ2-1, is DGGITQSPKYLFRKEGQNVTLSCEQNLNHDAMYWYRQDPGQGLRLIYYSQIVNDFQKGDIAEGYSVSREKKESFPLTVTSAQKNPTAFYLCASSILRGSYNEQFFGPGTRLTVL.